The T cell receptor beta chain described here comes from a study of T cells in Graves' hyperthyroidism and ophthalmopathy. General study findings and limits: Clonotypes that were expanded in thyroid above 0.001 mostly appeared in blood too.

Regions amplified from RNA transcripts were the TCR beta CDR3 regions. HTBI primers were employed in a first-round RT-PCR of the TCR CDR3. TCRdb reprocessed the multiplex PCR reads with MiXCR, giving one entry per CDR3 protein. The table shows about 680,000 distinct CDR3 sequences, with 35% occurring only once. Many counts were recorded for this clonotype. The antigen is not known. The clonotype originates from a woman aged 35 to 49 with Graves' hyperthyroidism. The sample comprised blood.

The CDR3 spells CASSSTAVNYEQYF. The CDR3 DNA sequence: TGTGCCAGCAGTTCGACGGCAGTCAACTACGAGCAGTACTTC. The V call is TRBV6-5, the J call TRBJ2-7; the D is unclear. Deletions cut 4 bases from V and 3 bases from J, with 13 bases between. Germline values: CDR1 MNHEY, CDR2 SVGAGI. The CDR3 sequence is 14 residues long.